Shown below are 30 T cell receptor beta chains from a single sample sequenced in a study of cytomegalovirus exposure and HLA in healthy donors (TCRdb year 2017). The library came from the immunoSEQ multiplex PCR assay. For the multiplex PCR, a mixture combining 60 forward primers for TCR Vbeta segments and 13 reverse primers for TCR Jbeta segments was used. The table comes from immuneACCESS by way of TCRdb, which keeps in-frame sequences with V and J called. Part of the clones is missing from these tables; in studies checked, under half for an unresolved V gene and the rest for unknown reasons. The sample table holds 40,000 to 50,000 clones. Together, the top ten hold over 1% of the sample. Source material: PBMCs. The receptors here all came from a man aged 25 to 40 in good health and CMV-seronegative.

CDR3 loop: CASSSPGLDTYEQYF. The CDR3, as DNA: TGTGCCAGCAGCTCGCCGGGACTAGATACATACGAGCAGTACTTC. The V gene is TRBV5-4, the J gene TRBJ2-7; 8 bases agree with TRBD2. J was trimmed by 4 bases and V by 3 bases; bases with no gene match: 9. Germline V lookup: CDR1 SGHNT, CDR2 YYREEE (reference sequence). The CDR3 totals 15 residues.

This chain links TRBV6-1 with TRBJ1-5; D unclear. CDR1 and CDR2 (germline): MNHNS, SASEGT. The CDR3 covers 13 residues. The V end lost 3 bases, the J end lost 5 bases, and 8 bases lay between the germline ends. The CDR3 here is CASSERFYQPQHF. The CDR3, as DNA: TGTGCCAGCAGTGAGAGATTTTATCAGCCCCAGCATTTT.

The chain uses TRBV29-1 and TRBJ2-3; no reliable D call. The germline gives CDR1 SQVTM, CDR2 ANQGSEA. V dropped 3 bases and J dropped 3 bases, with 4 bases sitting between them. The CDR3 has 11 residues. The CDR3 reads CSVDRTDTQYF. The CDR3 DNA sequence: TGCAGCGTTGATCGTACAGATACGCAGTATTTT.

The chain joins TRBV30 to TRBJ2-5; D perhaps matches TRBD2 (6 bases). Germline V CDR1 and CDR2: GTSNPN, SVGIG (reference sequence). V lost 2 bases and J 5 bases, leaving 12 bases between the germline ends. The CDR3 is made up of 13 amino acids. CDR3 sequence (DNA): TGTGCCTGGAGTTTTAGGCGGGACGAGACCCAGTACTTC. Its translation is CAWSFRRDETQYF.

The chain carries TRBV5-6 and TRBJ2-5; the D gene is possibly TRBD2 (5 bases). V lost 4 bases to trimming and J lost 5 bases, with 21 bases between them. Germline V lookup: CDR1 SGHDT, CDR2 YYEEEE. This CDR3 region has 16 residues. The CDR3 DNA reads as TGTGCCAGCAGCCTCGGGGATGGTGTCCTTCCGGAGACCCAGTACTTC. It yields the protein CASSLGDGVLPETQYF.

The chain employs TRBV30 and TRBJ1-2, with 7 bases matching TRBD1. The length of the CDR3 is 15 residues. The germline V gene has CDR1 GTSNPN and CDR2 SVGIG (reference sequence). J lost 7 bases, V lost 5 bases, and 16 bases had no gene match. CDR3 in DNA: TGTGCCTGGTCGGGGCTAAGGACAGGACCTAGTGGCTACACCTTC. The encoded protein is CAWSGLRTGPSGYTF.

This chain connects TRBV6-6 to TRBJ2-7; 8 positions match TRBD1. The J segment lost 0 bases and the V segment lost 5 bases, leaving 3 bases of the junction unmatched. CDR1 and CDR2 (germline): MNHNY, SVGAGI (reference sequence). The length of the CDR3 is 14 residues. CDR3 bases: TGTGCCAGCAGTCGGACAGGGCTCTCCTACGAGCAGTACTTC. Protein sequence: CASSRTGLSYEQYF.

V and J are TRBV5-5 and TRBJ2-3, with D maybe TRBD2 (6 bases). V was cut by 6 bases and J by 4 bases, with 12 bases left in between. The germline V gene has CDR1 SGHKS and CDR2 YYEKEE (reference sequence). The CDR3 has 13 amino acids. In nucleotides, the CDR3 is TGTGCCAGCATATACGGAGGGGCAGATACGCAGTATTTT. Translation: CASIYGGADTQYF.

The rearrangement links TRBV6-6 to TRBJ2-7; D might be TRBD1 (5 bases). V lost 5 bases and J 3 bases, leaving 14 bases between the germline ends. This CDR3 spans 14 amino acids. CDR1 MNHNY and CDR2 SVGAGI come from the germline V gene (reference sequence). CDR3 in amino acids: CASSPHGALYEQYF. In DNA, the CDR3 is TGTGCCAGCAGTCCGCATGGGGCACTCTACGAGCAGTACTTC.

The CDR3 DNA reads as TGCAGCGTTTTCTTCTACGAGCAGTACTTC. Its protein product is CSVFFYEQYF. The V gene is TRBV29-1, the J gene TRBJ2-7; D remains ambiguous. The germline V gene encodes CDR1 SQVTM and CDR2 ANQGSEA. The length of the CDR3 is 10 residues. Trimming pared 5 bases from V and 3 bases from J, leaving 5 bases between.

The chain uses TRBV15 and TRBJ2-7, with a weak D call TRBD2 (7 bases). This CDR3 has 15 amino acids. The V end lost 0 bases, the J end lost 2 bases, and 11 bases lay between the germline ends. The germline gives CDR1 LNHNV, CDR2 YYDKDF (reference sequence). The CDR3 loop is CATSRDGGAAYEQYF. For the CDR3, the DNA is TGTGCCACCAGCAGAGATGGGGGGGCGGCCTACGAGCAGTACTTC.

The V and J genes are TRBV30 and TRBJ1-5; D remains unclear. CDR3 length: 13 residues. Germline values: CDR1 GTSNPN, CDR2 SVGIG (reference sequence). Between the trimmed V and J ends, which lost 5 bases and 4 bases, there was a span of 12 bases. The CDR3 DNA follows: TGTGCCTGGGCCGGTGGAGATAATCAGCCCCAGCATTTT. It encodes CAWAGGDNQPQHF.

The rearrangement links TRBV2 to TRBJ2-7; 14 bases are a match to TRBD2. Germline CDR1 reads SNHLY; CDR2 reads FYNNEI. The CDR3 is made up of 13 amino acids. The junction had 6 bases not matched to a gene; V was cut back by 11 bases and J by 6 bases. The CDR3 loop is CACETSGRGEQYF. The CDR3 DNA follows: TGTGCCTGCGAGACTAGCGGGAGGGGCGAGCAGTACTTC.

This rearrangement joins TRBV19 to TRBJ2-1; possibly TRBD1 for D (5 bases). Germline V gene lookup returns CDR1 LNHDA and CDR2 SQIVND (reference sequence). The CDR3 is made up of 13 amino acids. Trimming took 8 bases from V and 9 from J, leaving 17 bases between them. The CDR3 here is CASLASARGEQFF. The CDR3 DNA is TGTGCCAGTTTGGCCTCCGCAAGGGGTGAGCAGTTCTTC.

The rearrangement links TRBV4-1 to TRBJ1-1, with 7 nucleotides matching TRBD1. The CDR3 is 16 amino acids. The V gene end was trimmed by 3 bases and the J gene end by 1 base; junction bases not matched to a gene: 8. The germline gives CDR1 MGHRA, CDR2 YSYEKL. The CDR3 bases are TGCGCCAGCAGCCAGACCCCGGGACAGAGGAACACTGAAGCTTTCTTT. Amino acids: CASSQTPGQRNTEAFF.

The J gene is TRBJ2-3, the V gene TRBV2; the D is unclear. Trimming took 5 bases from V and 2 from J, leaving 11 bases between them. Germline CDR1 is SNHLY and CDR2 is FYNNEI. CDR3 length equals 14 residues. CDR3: CASSSLTYTDTQYF. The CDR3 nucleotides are TGTGCCAGCAGTAGTTTGACTTACACAGATACGCAGTATTTT.

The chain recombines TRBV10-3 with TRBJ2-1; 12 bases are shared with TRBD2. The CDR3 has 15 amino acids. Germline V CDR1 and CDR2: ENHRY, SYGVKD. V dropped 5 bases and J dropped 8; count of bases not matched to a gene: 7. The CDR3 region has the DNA TGTGCCATCAGTCCCCAGACTAGCGGGAGAGATGAGCAGTTCTTC. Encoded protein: CAISPQTSGRDEQFF.

The chain's CDR3 is CASSAPGRSLDTQYF. The CDR3 DNA follows: TGTGCCAGCAGTGCCCCAGGGAGGTCGTTAGATACGCAGTATTTT. The V gene is TRBV27, the J gene TRBJ2-3, with D possibly matching TRBD2 (6 bases). The CDR3 loop spans 15 amino acids. Trimming cost V 5 bases and J 5 bases, with 17 bases left between them. The V gene's germline CDR1 is MNHEY and CDR2 SMNVEV (reference sequence).

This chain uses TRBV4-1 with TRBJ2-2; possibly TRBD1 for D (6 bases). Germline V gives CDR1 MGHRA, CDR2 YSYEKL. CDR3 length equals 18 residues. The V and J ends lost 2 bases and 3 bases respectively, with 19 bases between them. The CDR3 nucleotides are TGCGCCAGCAGCCAAACTCTTGGGGGCGTTTTGGACACCGGGGAGCTGTTTTTT. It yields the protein CASSQTLGGVLDTGELFF.

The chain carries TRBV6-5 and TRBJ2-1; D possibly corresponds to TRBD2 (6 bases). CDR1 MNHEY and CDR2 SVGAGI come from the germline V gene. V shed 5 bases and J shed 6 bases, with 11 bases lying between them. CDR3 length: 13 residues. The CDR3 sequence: CASSQLASNEQFF. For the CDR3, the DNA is TGTGCCAGCAGTCAACTAGCAAGCAATGAGCAGTTCTTC.

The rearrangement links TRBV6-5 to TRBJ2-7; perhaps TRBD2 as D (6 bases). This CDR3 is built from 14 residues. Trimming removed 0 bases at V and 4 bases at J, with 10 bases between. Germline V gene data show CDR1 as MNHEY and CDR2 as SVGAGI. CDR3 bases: TGTGCCAGCAGTTACTCATACAGCGGGTACGAGCAGTACTTC. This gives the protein CASSYSYSGYEQYF.

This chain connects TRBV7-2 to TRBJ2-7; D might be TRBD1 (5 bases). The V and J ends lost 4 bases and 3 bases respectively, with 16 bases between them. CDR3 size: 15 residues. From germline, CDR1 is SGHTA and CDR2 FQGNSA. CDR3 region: CASSSRMGRNYEQYF. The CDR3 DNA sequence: TGTGCCAGCAGCTCGAGAATGGGGCGGAACTACGAGCAGTACTTC. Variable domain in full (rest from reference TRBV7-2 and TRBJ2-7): GAGVSQSPSNKVTEKGKDVELRCDPISGHTALYWYRQSLGQGLEFLIYFQGNSAPDKSGLPSDRFSAERTGGSVSTLTIQRTQQEDSAVYLCASSSRMGRNYEQYFGPGTRLTVT.

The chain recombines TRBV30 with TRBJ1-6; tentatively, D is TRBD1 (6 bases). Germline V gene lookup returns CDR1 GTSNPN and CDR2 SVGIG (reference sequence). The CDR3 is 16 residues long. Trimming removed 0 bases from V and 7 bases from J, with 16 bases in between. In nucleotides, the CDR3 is TGTGCCTGGAGTGTAGGGTTAGGGGGTGAGAATTCACCCCTCCACTTT. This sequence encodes CAWSVGLGGENSPLHF.

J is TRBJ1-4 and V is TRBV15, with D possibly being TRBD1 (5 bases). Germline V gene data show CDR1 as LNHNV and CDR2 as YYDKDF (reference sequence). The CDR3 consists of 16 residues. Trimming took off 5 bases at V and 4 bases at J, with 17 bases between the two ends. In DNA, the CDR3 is TGTGCCACCAGCCCCCGAGCCGCGGGGCTTAATGAAAAACTGTTTTTT. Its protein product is CATSPRAAGLNEKLFF. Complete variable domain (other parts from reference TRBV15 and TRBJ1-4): DAMVIQNPRYQVTQFGKPVTLSCSQTLNHNVMYWYQQKSSQAPKLLFHYYDKDFNNEADTPDNFQSRRPNTSFCFLDIRSPGLGDTAMYLCATSPRAAGLNEKLFFGSGTQLSVL.

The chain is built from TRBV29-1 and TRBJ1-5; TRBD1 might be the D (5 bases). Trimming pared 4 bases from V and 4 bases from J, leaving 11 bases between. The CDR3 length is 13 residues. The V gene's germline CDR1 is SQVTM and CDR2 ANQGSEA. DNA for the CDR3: TGCAGCGTTGGTCAGGGTTGGAATCAGCCCCAGCATTTT. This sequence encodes CSVGQGWNQPQHF.

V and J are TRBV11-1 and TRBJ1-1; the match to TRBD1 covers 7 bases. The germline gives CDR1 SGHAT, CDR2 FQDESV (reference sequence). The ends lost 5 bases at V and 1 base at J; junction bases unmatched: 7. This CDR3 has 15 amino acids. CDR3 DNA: TGTGCCAGCAGCCGACAGGGTATGGGGAACACTGAAGCTTTCTTT. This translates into CASSRQGMGNTEAFF.

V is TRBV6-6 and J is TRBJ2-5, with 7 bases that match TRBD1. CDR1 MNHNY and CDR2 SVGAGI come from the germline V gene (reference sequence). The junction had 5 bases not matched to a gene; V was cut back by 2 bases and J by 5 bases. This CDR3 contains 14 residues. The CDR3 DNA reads TGTGCCAGCAGTTACCACAGGGGTGGTGAGACCCAGTACTTC. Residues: CASSYHRGGETQYF.

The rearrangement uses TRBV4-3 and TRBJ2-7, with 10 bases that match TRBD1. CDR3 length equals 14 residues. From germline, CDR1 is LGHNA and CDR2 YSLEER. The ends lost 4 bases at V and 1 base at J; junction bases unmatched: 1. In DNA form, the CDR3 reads TGCGCCAGCAGCCTGGACAGGGGGTCCTACGAGCAGTACTTC. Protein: CASSLDRGSYEQYF.

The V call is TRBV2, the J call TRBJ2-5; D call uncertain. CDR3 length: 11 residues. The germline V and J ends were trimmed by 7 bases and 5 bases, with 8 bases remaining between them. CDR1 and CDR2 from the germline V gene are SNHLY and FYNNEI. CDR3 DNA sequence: TGTGCCAGCATCCTCGCGGAGACCCAGTACTTC. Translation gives CASILAETQYF.

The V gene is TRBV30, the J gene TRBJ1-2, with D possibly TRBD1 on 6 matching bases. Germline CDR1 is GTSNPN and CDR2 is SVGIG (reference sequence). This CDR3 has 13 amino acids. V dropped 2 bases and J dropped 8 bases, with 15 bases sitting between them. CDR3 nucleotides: TGTGCCTGGAGTTCAGGGGATGAGCAGGGCTACACCTTC. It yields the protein CAWSSGDEQGYTF.